The clone carrying this TCR beta chain was counted only a few times. Individual cDNA molecules were tagged with unique molecular identifiers, the study reported. TCRdb reanalysed the 5' RACE reads using MiXCR and keeps one entry per CDR3 protein. The sample lists about 29,000 distinct CDR3 sequences, roughly 4.5% occurring once. The sample comes from a study of early T cells in non-severe SARS-CoV-2 infection. The V and J ends lost 4 bases and 12 bases, in that order; junction bases with no gene match: 8. Germline V gene data show CDR1 as SQVTM and CDR2 as ANQGSEA. This CDR3 has 13 residues. Sequenced sample: whole blood. The chain employs TRBV29-1 and TRBJ2-1, with 11 bases matching TRBD2. The sequence was obtained from an adult who was a healthcare worker with PCR-confirmed SARS-CoV-2 infection or an uninfected control (not recorded which). This chain's CDR3 is CSVASSSGRPQFF. As DNA, the CDR3 is TGCAGCGTTGCCTCCTCTAGCGGGAGGCCGCAGTTCTTC.